This TCR beta chain emerged from a study of blood T cell repertoires in COVID-19. This table comes from immunoSEQ multiplex PCR, and its TCRdb copy is limited to in-frame clones, with some not included. The top ten clones hold about 11% of a sample with 190,000 or so clones, 75% to 85% of them seen once. The CDR3 consists of 15 residues. Germline V gene sequence: CDR1 LNHDA, CDR2 SQIVND (reference sequence). V was shortened by 8 bases and J by 2 bases, with 18 bases between the two germline ends. Recovered Cohort 3 donors showed two negative PCRs, clearance, or symptom resolution. The specimen sequenced was PBMCs or T cells enriched from blood (not recorded which). The TCR sequence derives from a man aged 40-50 years who had recovered from COVID-19. This chain uses TRBV19 with TRBJ1-2; D is unresolved. In DNA form, the CDR3 reads TGTGCCAGTCGACCACAAGGCAGGTCCAACTATGGCTACACCTTC. It yields the protein CASRPQGRSNYGYTF. The whole variable domain, remainder taken from reference TRBV19 and TRBJ1-2, is DGGITQSPKYLFRKEGQNVTLSCEQNLNHDAMYWYRQDPGQGLRLIYYSQIVNDFQKGDIAEGYSVSREKKESFPLTVTSAQKNPTAFYLCASRPQGRSNYGYTFGSGTRLTVV.